This TCR beta chain was documented in a study of OX40 agonist ivuxolimab in advanced cancers. Using immunoSEQ multiplex PCR, the repertoire was profiled, and TCRdb retains in-frame clones only, with some absent. This sample has under 100,000 clones, with 75% to 90% found just once. This clone has just one count. Trimming cost V 0 bases and J 4 bases, with 17 bases left between them. The CDR3 consists of 16 residues. Germline V lookup: CDR1 SGDLS, CDR2 YYNGEE. This receptor was taken from an adult with an advanced solid tumor such as melanoma, head and neck, liver or kidney cancer. This specimen was CD4+ or CD8+ T cells sorted from blood, taken in a trial of the OX40 agonist ivuxolimab. V gene TRBV9 combines with J gene TRBJ2-7, with TRBD2 as a possible D gene (6 bases). This chain's CDR3 is CASSVGPTSSGYEQYF. The CDR3 nucleotides are TGTGCCAGCAGCGTAGGACCCACTAGCAGCGGATACGAGCAGTACTTC.